This TCR beta chain is drawn from a study of shared clonotypes between healthy human individuals. The wider study: Serving as donors were two women and a few men, whose ages spanned 18 to 49.

Sequencing used immunoSEQ multiplex PCR; TCRdb keeps in-frame clones, though not all of them. The sample yields roughly 86,000 clones, 60% to 70% seen once. Trimming stripped 6 bases from V and 3 bases from J, with 12 bases between. Germline lookup yields CDR1 MNHEY and CDR2 SMNVEV (reference sequence). This CDR3 comprises 14 residues. Material: memory CD8+ T cells sorted from blood. Subset: CD45RO+ cells pooled with CCR7-negative TemRA cells. This TCR came from a man aged 30 to 45 in good health. J is TRBJ2-1 and V is TRBV27; D remains unclear. The CDR3 reads CASRQMDDYNEQFF. CDR3 DNA sequence: TGTGCCAGCAGGCAAATGGATGACTACAATGAGCAGTTCTTC.